Each of the 19 T cell receptor beta chains below was sequenced from the same sample in a study of T cells in Graves' hyperthyroidism and ophthalmopathy. TCR beta CDR3 sequences were amplified from RNA transcripts. First-round RT-PCR targeting the TCR CDR3 was performed with the HTBI primer set. TCRdb passed the multiplex PCR reads through MiXCR, listing each CDR3 protein once. Here the sample spans 300,000 to 450,000 distinct CDR3 sequences, approximately 15% being singletons. Sequencing was carried out using blood. The receptors were gathered from a woman aged 55-70 years with Graves' hyperthyroidism.

This clonotype was seen ten or more times. The chain has TRBV7-9 and TRBJ2-3; 8 bases agree with TRBD1. CDR3 length: 15 amino acids. V dropped 1 base and J dropped 4; count of bases not matched to a gene: 4. Germline V gene data show CDR1 as SEHNR and CDR2 as FQNEAQ (reference sequence). The CDR3 region has the DNA TGTGCCAGCAGCTTAGGAGCAGGGGGCGCAGATACGCAGTATTTT. This encodes CASSLGAGGADTQYF.

This clonotype was seen repeatedly, ten times or more. This may be a read error: a much more frequent sequence differs by one nucleotide. The gene calls are TRBV2 and TRBJ2-3; 13 bases fit TRBD2. CDR1 SNHLY and CDR2 FYNNEI come from the germline V gene. This CDR3 is built from 16 residues. V was pared by 6 bases and J by 4 bases, with 7 bases of the junction left unmatched. The chain's CDR3 is CASSQGLAGHADTQYF. In DNA form, the CDR3 reads TGTGCCAGCAGCCAGGGACTAGCGGGGCACGCAGATACGCAGTATTTT. Full variable domain (rest looked up from reference TRBV2 and TRBJ2-3): EPEVTQTPSHQVTQMGQEVILRCVPISNHLYFYWYRQILGQKVEFLVSFYNNEISEKSEIFDDQFSVERPDGSNFTLKIRSTKLEDSAMYFCASSQGLAGHADTQYFGPGTRLTVL.

This clonotype has a count of ten or more. A much larger clone sits a single nucleotide away, making a read error possible. The chain combines TRBV11-2 with TRBJ1-2; tentative D call: TRBD1 (6 bases). Trimming shortened V by 9 bases and J by 4 bases, and 12 bases separated the two germline ends. This CDR3 comprises 12 residues. The germline CDR1 and CDR2 sequences are SGHAT and FQNNGV. CDR3 protein: CASRTEGYGYTF. CDR3 in DNA: TGTGCCAGTCGGACAGAGGGCTATGGCTACACCTTC. Using reference TRBV11-2 and TRBJ1-2 for the parts outside the CDR3, the full variable domain is EAGVAQSPRYKIIEKRQSVAFWCNPISGHATLYWYQQILGQGPKLLIQFQNNGVVDDSQLPKDRFSAERLKGVDSTLKIQPAKLEDSAVYLCASRTEGYGYTFGSGTRLTVV.

This clonotype appeared many times. A clone one base away is much larger, so this may be a read error. The CDR3 loop reads CASNTRGTDTQYF. CDR3 nucleotides: TGTGCCAGCAACACCAGGGGAACAGATACGCAGTATTTT. This sequence joins TRBV11-2 and TRBJ2-3, with a tentative D call TRBD1 (6 bases). The CDR3 has 13 residues. V lost 7 bases, J lost 3 bases, and 11 bases lay in between. Germline V gene sequence: CDR1 SGHAT, CDR2 FQNNGV.

This clonotype was seen many times. This chain links TRBV5-1 with TRBJ2-1, with D perhaps matching TRBD1 (6 bases). Trimming took off 1 base at V and 3 bases at J, with 14 bases between the two ends. The CDR3 contains 16 residues. The germline V gene encodes CDR1 SGHRS and CDR2 YFSETQ. The CDR3 sequence: CASSLTGNDYYNEQFF. The CDR3 bases are TGCGCCAGCAGCTTGACAGGGAACGACTACTACAATGAGCAGTTCTTC.

The sample holds many counts of this clonotype. V gene TRBV5-1 combines with J gene TRBJ2-2; D is ambiguous. V shed 2 bases and J shed 0 bases, with 8 bases lying between them. Germline values: CDR1 SGHRS, CDR2 YFSETQ. The CDR3 is 15 residues long. The CDR3 spells CASSFFDTNTGELFF. CDR3 sequence (DNA): TGCGCCAGCAGCTTCTTCGACACGAACACCGGGGAGCTGTTTTTT.

The chain uses TRBV20-1 and TRBJ2-7, with 8 nucleotides matching TRBD2. With V trimmed by 3 bases and J by 0 bases, 10 bases remained unmatched. The CDR3 has 16 amino acids. Looked up from germline, CDR1 is DFQATT and CDR2 is SNEGSKA (reference sequence). The CDR3 nucleotides read TGCAGTGCTAGGGGCCTTAGCGGGACTCGCTCCTACGAGCAGTACTTC. Translated: CSARGLSGTRSYEQYF.

V and J are TRBV5-4 and TRBJ2-2, with D maybe TRBD2 (7 bases). The germline V and J ends were trimmed by 4 bases and 6 bases, with 16 bases remaining between them. The germline V gene encodes CDR1 SGHNT and CDR2 YYREEE (reference sequence). This CDR3 is built from 15 residues. CDR3: CASSGGAGAAGELFF. CDR3 nucleotide sequence: TGTGCCAGCAGCGGGGGCGCGGGAGCGGCCGGGGAGCTGTTTTTT.

The gene calls are TRBV2 and TRBJ2-1; 13 bases map to TRBD2. Germline CDR1 reads SNHLY; CDR2 reads FYNNEI. The CDR3 is made up of 15 amino acids. J lost 4 bases, V lost 7 bases, and 4 bases had no gene match. In nucleotides, the CDR3 is TGTGCCAGCACCCCACTAGCGGGAGGGTACAATGAGCAGTTCTTC. It translates to CASTPLAGGYNEQFF.

This clonotype has ten or more counts. The chain couples TRBV20-1 to TRBJ2-1; 10 bases line up with TRBD2. V shed 6 bases and J 0 bases; nucleotides not matched to a gene: 17. The germline gives CDR1 DFQATT, CDR2 SNEGSKA (reference sequence). CDR3 length: 19 amino acids. CDR3 nucleotide sequence: TGCAGTGCCCCATTGGGGGGACTAGCGCATACGAGCTCCTACAATGAGCAGTTCTTC. This sequence encodes CSAPLGGLAHTSSYNEQFF.

As concerns this clonotype: A read error may be the cause here, since a much bigger clone is one base away. V and J are TRBV30 and TRBJ2-5; weak D call: TRBD2 (5 bases). The germline V and J ends were trimmed by 4 bases and 4 bases, with 13 bases remaining between them. From germline, CDR1 is GTSNPN and CDR2 SVGIG (reference sequence). The CDR3 is 13 amino acids. This CDR3 reads CAWNGGGVETQYF. CDR3 nucleotides: TGTGCCTGGAACGGAGGTGGGGTAGAGACCCAGTACTTC.

This clonotype was recorded many times. This chain uses TRBV7-8 with TRBJ2-1; a weak D match, TRBD2 (6 bases). Deletions cut 5 bases from V and 4 bases from J, with 12 bases between. From germline, CDR1 is SGHVS and CDR2 FQNEAQ. The CDR3 has 14 residues. The CDR3 spells CASSPRTTYNEQFF. As DNA, the CDR3 is TGTGCCAGCAGCCCGCGGACTACATACAATGAGCAGTTCTTC.

At least ten counts were recorded for this clonotype. V and J are TRBV28 and TRBJ2-2, with 7 bases that match TRBD1. The ends lost 4 bases at V and 5 bases at J; junction bases unmatched: 4. Germline CDR1 reads MDHEN; CDR2 reads SYDVKM. CDR3 length: 14 amino acids. CDR3 sequence reads: CASSWGQPTGELFF. DNA of the CDR3: TGTGCCAGCAGTTGGGGACAGCCAACCGGGGAGCTGTTTTTT.

This clonotype was seen only once. The chain recombines TRBV6-2 or TRBV6-3 with TRBJ2-2, with D maybe TRBD1 (5 bases). In germline, CDR1 is MNHEY, CDR2 SVGEGT. The CDR3 contains 16 residues. The V and J ends lost 0 bases and 4 bases respectively, with 12 bases between them. As DNA, the CDR3 is TGTGCCAGCAGTTACTCAGGGGCTATCGGCACCGGGGAGCTGTTTTTT. Translating it yields CASSYSGAIGTGELFF.

In its sample, this clonotype was seen a few times. The V gene is TRBV6-5, the J gene TRBJ2-7, with D perhaps matching TRBD1 or TRBD2 (7 bases each). CDR1 is MNHEY and CDR2 is SVGAGI in the germline V gene. This CDR3 is 18 amino acids long. V lost 0 bases and J lost 3, with 21 bases in between. For the CDR3, the DNA is TGTGCCAGCAGTTACTCGATATTTGCCAGGGGGGGTAGCTACGAGCAGTACTTC. Translation gives CASSYSIFARGGSYEQYF.

This clonotype was seen many times. The V call is TRBV3-1, the J call TRBJ2-1; 9 nucleotides agree with TRBD2. The junction had 4 bases not matched to a gene; V was cut back by 1 base and J by 3 bases. Germline V gene data show CDR1 as LGHDT and CDR2 as YNNKEL (reference sequence). This CDR3 contains 16 residues. In nucleotides, the CDR3 is TGTGCCAGCAGCCAAGTGGAACTAGCGGGCTACAATGAGCAGTTCTTC. As protein: CASSQVELAGYNEQFF.

This clonotype was observed at least ten times. This chain links TRBV24-1 with TRBJ2-1; 9 bases line up with TRBD2. This CDR3 has 18 amino acids. The germline V gene encodes CDR1 KGHDR and CDR2 SFDVKD. The junction had 9 bases not matched to a gene; V was cut back by 3 bases and J by 1 base. CDR3 sequence reads: CATSDPLYTSGSYNEQFF. The CDR3 region has the DNA TGTGCCACCAGTGATCCCCTTTATACTAGCGGGTCCTACAATGAGCAGTTCTTC.

This clonotype was detected ten times or more. In DNA, the CDR3 is TGTGCCAGCAGCCAAGATCAGTCGGTCCCAGATACGCAGTATTTT. Translation: CASSQDQSVPDTQYF. V usage is TRBV3-1 and J usage is TRBJ2-3; no clear D gene. V lost 0 bases to trimming and J lost 4 bases, with 11 bases between them. The CDR3 runs 15 residues. CDR1 is LGHDT and CDR2 is YNNKEL in the germline V gene (reference sequence).

This chain joins TRBV13 and TRBJ1-1; D remains unclear. The CDR3 has 14 amino acids. Trimming removed 5 bases at V and 1 base at J, with 11 bases between. Germline V gene lookup returns CDR1 PRHDT and CDR2 FYEKMQ (reference sequence). CDR3 protein: CASSQTPSNTEAFF. In nucleotides, the CDR3 is TGTGCCAGCAGCCAGACACCTTCGAACACTGAAGCTTTCTTT.